Below, one TCR beta chain is given with its context. This sample was taken from a study of blood T cell repertoires in COVID-19. Study as a whole: Acute and convalescent COVID-19 specimens originated in the United States, Italy and Spain. The cDNA or gDNA used as material had been derived from T cells, B-cell-depleted T cells, or PBMCs.

It was during active infection that Seattle patients were enrolled and then longitudinally followed. In the authors' workflow: Amplification of reference gene primers was used by the study to estimate nucleated cell counts. Sequenced by immunoSEQ multiplex PCR; TCRdb stores in-frame clones only, minus some. V and J calls and clone size are copied from that table; D and trimming were computed from the DNA. The sample has roughly 140,000 clones, 85% seen once. Germline lookup yields CDR1 LNHDA and CDR2 SQIVND (reference sequence). Trimming cost V 5 bases and J 8 bases, with 18 bases left between them. This CDR3 is 15 amino acids long.

The TCR comes from a woman in her sixties or seventies with COVID-19, enrolled during active disease. The sequenced material came from peripheral blood. The V and J genes are TRBV19 and TRBJ1-4; D not resolved. The CDR3 DNA follows: TGTGCCAGTAGTGGATCTCGTGGGCGATCAGAAAAACTGTTTTTT. Translated: CASSGSRGRSEKLFF.